These 6 T cell receptor beta chains came from one sample sequenced in a study of cytomegalovirus exposure and HLA in healthy donors. The PCR made use of 60 Vbeta and 13 Jbeta primers. The protocol was immunoSEQ multiplex PCR, while the TCRdb copy is restricted to in-frame clones and leaves out a portion. The sample lists about 120,000 clones, over 60% occurring once. Sequenced: PBMCs. Receptor source: a man between 18 and 35 years old in good health and CMV-seropositive.

The CDR3 coding sequence is TGCGCCAGCAGCCAAGATGGACTAGCAGTGCTTGAGACCCAGTACTTC. Its translation: CASSQDGLAVLETQYF. This chain links TRBV4-1 with TRBJ2-5, with 8 bases that match TRBD2. This CDR3 comprises 16 residues. CDR1 is MGHRA and CDR2 is YSYEKL in the germline V gene. Trimming at V came to 0 bases and at J to 5 bases, leaving 8 bases not matched to a gene.

This clone has just a few counts. The chain couples TRBV15 to TRBJ1-3; D gene ambiguous. CDR1 LNHNV and CDR2 YYDKDF come from the germline V gene (reference sequence). The CDR3 spans 14 residues. V lost 0 bases and J lost 9, with 12 bases in between. CDR3 DNA: TGTGCCACCAGCAGAGATCGTGGAGCTGGCACCATATATTTT. This translates into CATSRDRGAGTIYF.

J is TRBJ1-3 and V is TRBV19; no definite D call. V shed 7 bases and J shed 0 bases, with 13 bases lying between them. The length of the CDR3 is 15 residues. Germline values: CDR1 LNHDA, CDR2 SQIVND (reference sequence). CDR3 sequence (DNA): TGTGCCAGTACCTCGACGGACTCCTCTGGAAACACCATATATTTT. It is translated as CASTSTDSSGNTIYF.

The genes are TRBV5-1 and TRBJ1-6; 7 nucleotides match TRBD1. V shed 4 bases and J 5 bases; nucleotides not matched to a gene: 3. The CDR3 extends over 14 amino acids. Germline CDR1 reads SGHRS; CDR2 reads YFSETQ. The CDR3 spells CASSTGTDNSPLHF. CDR3 DNA: TGCGCCAGCAGCACCGGGACAGATAATTCACCCCTCCACTTT.

This clone has only a few counts. The chain recombines TRBV7-9 with TRBJ1-5; D is ambiguous. CDR3 length: 18 residues. Germline lookup yields CDR1 SEHNR and CDR2 FQNEAQ (reference sequence). With 0 bases removed from V and 0 bases from J, the gap between germline ends came to 15 bases. CDR3: CASSLAKIGGDSNQPQHF. CDR3 DNA: TGTGCCAGCAGCTTAGCCAAAATAGGAGGAGATAGCAATCAGCCCCAGCATTTT.

The CDR3 loop is CASSLNNGYGYTF. The CDR3 DNA reads as TGTGCCAGCAGTTTAAATAACGGCTATGGCTACACCTTC. The V gene is TRBV28, the J gene TRBJ1-2; D gene uncertain. The CDR3 covers 13 residues. The germline CDR1 and CDR2 sequences are MDHEN and SYDVKM. V was pared by 2 bases and J by 4 bases, with 8 bases between.